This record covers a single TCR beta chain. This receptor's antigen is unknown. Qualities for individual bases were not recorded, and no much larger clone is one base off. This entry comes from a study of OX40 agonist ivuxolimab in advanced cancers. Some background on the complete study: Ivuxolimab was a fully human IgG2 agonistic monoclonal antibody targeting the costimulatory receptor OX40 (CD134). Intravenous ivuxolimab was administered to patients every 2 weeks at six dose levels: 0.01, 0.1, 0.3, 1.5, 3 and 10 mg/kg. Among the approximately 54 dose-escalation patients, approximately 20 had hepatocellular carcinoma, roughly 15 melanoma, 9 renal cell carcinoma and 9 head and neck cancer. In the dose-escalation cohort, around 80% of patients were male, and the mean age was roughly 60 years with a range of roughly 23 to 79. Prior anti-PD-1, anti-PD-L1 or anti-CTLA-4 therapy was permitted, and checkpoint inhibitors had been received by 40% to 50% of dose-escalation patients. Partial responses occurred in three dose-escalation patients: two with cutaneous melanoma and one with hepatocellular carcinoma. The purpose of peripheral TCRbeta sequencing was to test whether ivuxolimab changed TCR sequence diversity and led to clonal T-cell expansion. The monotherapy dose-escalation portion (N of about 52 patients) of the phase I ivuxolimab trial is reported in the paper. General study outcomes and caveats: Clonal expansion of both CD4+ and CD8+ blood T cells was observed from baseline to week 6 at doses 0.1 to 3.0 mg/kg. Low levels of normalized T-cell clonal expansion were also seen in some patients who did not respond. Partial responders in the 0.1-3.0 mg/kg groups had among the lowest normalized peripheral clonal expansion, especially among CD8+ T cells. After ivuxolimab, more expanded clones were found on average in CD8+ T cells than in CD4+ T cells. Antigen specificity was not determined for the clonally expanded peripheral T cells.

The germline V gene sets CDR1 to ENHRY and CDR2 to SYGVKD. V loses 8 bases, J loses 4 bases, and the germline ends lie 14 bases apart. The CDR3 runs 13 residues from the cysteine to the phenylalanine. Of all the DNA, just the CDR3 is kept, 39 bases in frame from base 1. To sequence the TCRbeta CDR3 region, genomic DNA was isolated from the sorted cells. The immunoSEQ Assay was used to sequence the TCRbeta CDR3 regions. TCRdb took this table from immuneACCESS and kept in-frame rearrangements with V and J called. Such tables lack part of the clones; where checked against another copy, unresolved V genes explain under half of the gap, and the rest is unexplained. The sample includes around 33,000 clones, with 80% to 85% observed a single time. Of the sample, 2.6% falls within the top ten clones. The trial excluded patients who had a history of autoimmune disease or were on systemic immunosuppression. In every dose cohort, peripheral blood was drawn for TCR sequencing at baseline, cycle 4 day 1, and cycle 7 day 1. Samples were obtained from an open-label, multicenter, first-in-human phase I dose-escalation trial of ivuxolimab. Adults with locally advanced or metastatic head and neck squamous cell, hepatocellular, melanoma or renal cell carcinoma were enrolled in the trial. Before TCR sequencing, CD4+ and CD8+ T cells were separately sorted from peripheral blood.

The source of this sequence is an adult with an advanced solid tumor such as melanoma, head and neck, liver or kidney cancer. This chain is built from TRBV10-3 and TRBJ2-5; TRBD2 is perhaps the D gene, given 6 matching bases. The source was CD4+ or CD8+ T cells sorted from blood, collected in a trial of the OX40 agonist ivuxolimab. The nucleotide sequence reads TGTGCCATCGGGCTAAACGGGAGAGAGACCCAGTACTTC. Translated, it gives CAIGLNGRETQYF.